This entry lists 15 T cell receptor beta chains sequenced from one sample in a study of Tregs in tolerant kidney transplant recipients. Assay: immunoSEQ multiplex PCR; the TCRdb copy retains only in-frame clones and omits some. The table gives around 30,000 clones; the top ten clones make up less than 2% of it. Related graft donors supplied nonmyeloablative bone marrow transplants, and mixed chimerism was transient. Sequences were derived from CD4+ T cells from blood (PBMCs), sampled 24 months after the transplant. These receptors all stem from a human patient who received a combined kidney and bone marrow transplant. Some T cells may be graft donor cells.

In the case of this clone: The CDR3 is cut off 3 residues early in the read; its end comes from the germline J gene. This sequence joins TRBV20-1 and TRBJ2-3; TRBD2 agrees at 10 bases. The J segment lost 1 base and the V segment lost 6 bases, leaving 13 bases of the junction unmatched. Germline values: CDR1 DFQATT, CDR2 SNEGSKA (reference sequence). The CDR3 is 17 residues long. The CDR3 loop reads CSATSGRASIRTDTQYF. The covered CDR3 bases are TGCAGTGCCACGAGCGGGAGGGCGTCTATTCGCACAGATACG.

Notes on this clone: The read ends 3 residues shy of where the CDR3 ends; the end is completed using the germline J gene. The chain employs TRBV7-3 and TRBJ2-1; a weak D match, TRBD1 (6 bases). The CDR3 is 15 residues long. Germline V gene data show CDR1 as SGHTA and CDR2 as FQGTGA. The germline V and J ends were trimmed by 5 bases and 4 bases, with 15 bases remaining between them. The sequenced CDR3 bases are TGTGCCAGCAGCCCGGACAGTAGGGGTTACAATGAG. As protein: CASSPDSRGYNE. In full, the CDR3 reads CASSPDSRGYNEQFF.

A word on this clone: The read terminates 3 residues ahead of where the CDR3 ends, so the germline J gene completes it. This chain joins TRBV7-2 and TRBJ1-6; D is perhaps TRBD1 (6 bases). Between the trimmed V and J ends, which lost 1 base and 4 bases, there was a span of 8 bases. This CDR3 is built from 15 residues. Germline V CDR1 and CDR2: SGHTA, FQGNSA. This CDR3 reads CASSLGQVYNSPLHF. CDR3 bases read: TGTGCCAGCAGCTTAGGACAGGTGTATAATTCACCC.

CDR3 loop: CASSPGTGRTEAFF. Partial CDR3 DNA: TGTGCCAGCAGCCCCGGGACAGGGCGAACTGAA. This chain links TRBV7-3 with TRBJ1-1; 9 bases map to TRBD1. The read ends 3 residues shy of where the CDR3 ends; the end is completed using the germline J gene. The CDR3 is 14 amino acids. CDR1 is SGHTA, CDR2 FQGTGA, per germline. Trimming removed 5 bases from V and 5 bases from J; junction bases left unmatched: 6.

Comment on this clone: The read terminates 3 residues ahead of where the CDR3 ends, so the germline J gene completes it. This sequence joins TRBV11-3 and TRBJ2-7; D is undetermined. The V end was cut by 5 bases, the J end by 0 bases, with 11 bases between. CDR1 is SGHNT, CDR2 YENEEA, per germline. The CDR3 covers 14 residues. CDR3 bases read: TGTGCCAGCAGCCTGACGGCAGGCTCCTACGAG. It is translated as CASSLTAGSYE. The CDR3 in full is CASSLTAGSYEQYF.

To note about this clone: The read gets to within 3 residues of the CDR3 end, and the germline J gene fills in the rest. The rearrangement uses TRBV7-2 and TRBJ2-2; 10 bases line up with TRBD2. This CDR3 is 15 amino acids long. Losses at the gene ends were 6 bases for V and 5 bases for J; bases not matched to a gene: 6. CDR1 and CDR2 (germline): SGHTA, FQGNSA. The CDR3 protein is CASRPSGSRTGELFF. CDR3 DNA, as far as it was read: TGTGCCAGCAGGCCTAGCGGGAGTAGGACCGGGGAG.

Of note for this clone: The CDR3 end falls 3 residues outside the read, so it is completed with the germline J gene. The rearrangement uses TRBV10-1 and TRBJ1-1; D may be TRBD1 (5 bases). The V gene's germline CDR1 is WNHNN and CDR2 SYGVQD (reference sequence). V was cut by 0 bases and J by 0 bases, with 8 bases left in between. This CDR3 comprises 15 residues. The CDR3 reads CASSESKGMNTEAFF. Partial CDR3 DNA: TGCGCCAGCAGTGAGTCAAAGGGGATGAACACTGAA.

About this clone itself: Read data end 3 residues before the CDR3 end; the end is taken from the germline J gene. The J gene is TRBJ2-5, the V gene TRBV5-1; D is unresolved. The germline CDR1 and CDR2 sequences are SGHRS and YFSETQ. This CDR3 spans 15 amino acids. The V and J ends lost 4 bases and 0 bases respectively, with 13 bases between them. The CDR3 spells CASSPTDKYQETQYF. The covered CDR3 bases are TGCGCCAGCAGCCCTACCGACAAGTACCAAGAGACC.

On this clone: From the germline J gene comes the end of the CDR3, since the read stops 3 residues before it. This chain uses TRBV7-9 with TRBJ1-6, with D possibly matching TRBD1 (5 bases). The CDR3 is made up of 14 amino acids. Per the germline V gene, CDR1 is SEHNR and CDR2 is FQNEAQ (reference sequence). Trimming pared 3 bases from V and 5 bases from J, leaving 8 bases between. The CDR3 DNA, read in part, is TGTGCCAGCAGCTTCGGGGGGGATAATTCACCC. This codes for CASSFGGDNSP. The whole CDR3 reads CASSFGGDNSPLHF. Supplemented by reference TRBV7-9 and TRBJ1-6, the full variable domain reads DTGVSQNPRHKITKRGQNVTFRCDPISEHNRLYWYRQTLGQGPEFLTYFQNEAQLEKSRLLSDRFSAERPKGSFSTLEIQRTEQGDSAMYLCASSFGGDNSPLHFGNGTRLTVT.

Points on this clone: The read terminates 3 residues ahead of where the CDR3 ends, so the germline J gene completes it. V is TRBV5-1 and J is TRBJ2-5; a possible D gene is TRBD2 (5 bases). Trimming took off 0 bases at V and 4 bases at J, with 16 bases between the two ends. The germline gives CDR1 SGHRS, CDR2 YFSETQ. The CDR3 is made up of 16 amino acids. CDR3: CASSLDSGMKGETQYF. CDR3 DNA, as far as it was read: TGCGCCAGCAGCTTGGATTCGGGGATGAAGGGAGAGACC. The full variable domain, rest sourced from reference TRBV5-1 and TRBJ2-5, is KAGVTQTPRYLIKTRGQQVTLSCSPISGHRSVSWYQQTPGQGLQFLFEYFSETQRNKGNFPGRFSGRQFSNSRSEMNVSTLELGDSALYLCASSLDSGMKGETQYFGPGTRLLVL.

The CDR3 DNA, read in part, is TGTGCCAGCAGCCAACAGAAACCGAACACCGGGGAG. Its translation: CASSQQKPNTGE. The entire CDR3 is CASSQQKPNTGELFF. This rearrangement joins TRBV6-2 or TRBV6-3 to TRBJ2-2; no firm D call. The read gets to within 3 residues of the CDR3 end, and the germline J gene fills in the rest. This CDR3 is 15 amino acids long. Germline assignment: CDR1 MNHEY and CDR2 SVGEGT. V lost 6 bases and J 0 bases, leaving 11 bases between the germline ends.

A remark on this clone: The read terminates 3 residues ahead of where the CDR3 ends, so the germline J gene completes it. This chain connects TRBV20-1 to TRBJ1-1, with D possibly matching TRBD1 (5 bases). The V end was cut by 3 bases, the J end by 4 bases, with 9 bases between. Germline V gene lookup returns CDR1 DFQATT and CDR2 SNEGSKA (reference sequence). This CDR3 has 12 amino acids. CDR3 DNA, as far as it was read: TGCAGTGCTAGCGAGGGGCCCACTGAA. It specifies CSASEGPTE. The whole CDR3 reads CSASEGPTEAFF.

Concerning this clone: The read ends 3 residues before the CDR3 terminus; that terminus is restored from the germline J gene. The V and J genes are TRBV20-1 and TRBJ2-5, with D perhaps TRBD1 (6 bases). CDR3 length: 13 residues. V lost 6 bases to trimming and J lost 1 base, with 12 bases between them. Per the germline V gene, CDR1 is DFQATT and CDR2 is SNEGSKA (reference sequence). CDR3 DNA (partial): TGCAGTGCAAGGACAGACCTCCAAGAGACC. Its translation is CSARTDLQET. The CDR3, in full, reads CSARTDLQETQYF.

On this clone: With the read ending 3 residues before the CDR3 end, the germline J gene is used to fill in that end. The chain couples TRBV5-1 to TRBJ2-1, with TRBD1 matching 10 bases. This CDR3 contains 15 residues. Losses at the gene ends were 7 bases for V and 3 bases for J; bases not matched to a gene: 7. Germline values: CDR1 SGHRS, CDR2 YFSETQ. CDR3 amino acids: CASGETGGSYNEQFF. The CDR3 DNA, read in part, is TGCGCCAGCGGCGAGACAGGGGGCAGCTACAATGAG. The full variable domain, with the rest looked up from reference TRBV5-1 and TRBJ2-1, is KAGVTQTPRYLIKTRGQQVTLSCSPISGHRSVSWYQQTPGQGLQFLFEYFSETQRNKGNFPGRFSGRQFSNSRSEMNVSTLELGDSALYLCASGETGGSYNEQFFGPGTRLTVL.

A remark on this clone: The DNA ends 3 residues before the CDR3 does, and the rest of the CDR3 is filled in from the germline J gene. V is TRBV5-1 and J is TRBJ2-2, with 12 nucleotides matching TRBD2. The junction had 9 bases not matched to a gene; V was cut back by 4 bases and J by 8 bases. Looked up from germline, CDR1 is SGHRS and CDR2 is YFSETQ. The CDR3 runs to 16 residues. The DNA read from the CDR3 is TGCGCCAGCAGCCTACTGACTAGCGGGAGTGGGGGGGAG. It is translated as CASSLLTSGSGGE. The whole CDR3 protein reads CASSLLTSGSGGELFF.